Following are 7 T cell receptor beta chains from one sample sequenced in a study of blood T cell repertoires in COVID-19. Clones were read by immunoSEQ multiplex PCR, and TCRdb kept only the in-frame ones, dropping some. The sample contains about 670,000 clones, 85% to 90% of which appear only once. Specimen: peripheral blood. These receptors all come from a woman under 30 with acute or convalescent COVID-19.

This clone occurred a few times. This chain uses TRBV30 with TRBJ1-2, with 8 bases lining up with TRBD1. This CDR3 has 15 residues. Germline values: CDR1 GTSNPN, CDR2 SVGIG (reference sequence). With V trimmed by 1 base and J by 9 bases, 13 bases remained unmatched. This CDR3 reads CAWSDGWGQENSYTF. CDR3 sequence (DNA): TGTGCCTGGAGTGACGGATGGGGACAGGAAAACAGCTACACCTTC. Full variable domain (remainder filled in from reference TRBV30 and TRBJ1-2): SQTIHQWPATLVQPVGSPLSLECTVEGTSNPNLYWYRQAAGRGLQLLFYSVGIGQISSEVPQNLSASRPQDRQFILSSKKLLLSDSGFYLCAWSDGWGQENSYTFGSGTRLTVV.

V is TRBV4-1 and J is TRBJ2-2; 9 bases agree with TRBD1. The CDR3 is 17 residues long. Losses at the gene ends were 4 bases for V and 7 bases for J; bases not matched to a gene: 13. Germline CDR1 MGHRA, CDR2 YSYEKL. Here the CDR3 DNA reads TGCGCCAGCAGCCCCTCCGGAGGACAGGGGTTGGGCGGGGAGCTGTTTTTT. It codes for CASSPSGGQGLGGELFF.

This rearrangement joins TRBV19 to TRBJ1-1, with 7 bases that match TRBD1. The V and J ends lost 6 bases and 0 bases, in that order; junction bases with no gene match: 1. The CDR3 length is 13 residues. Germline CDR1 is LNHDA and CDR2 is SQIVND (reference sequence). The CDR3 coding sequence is TGTGCCAGTAGGACAGGGATGAACACTGAAGCTTTCTTT. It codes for CASRTGMNTEAFF. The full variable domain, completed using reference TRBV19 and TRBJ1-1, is DGGITQSPKYLFRKEGQNVTLSCEQNLNHDAMYWYRQDPGQGLRLIYYSQIVNDFQKGDIAEGYSVSREKKESFPLTVTSAQKNPTAFYLCASRTGMNTEAFFGQGTRLTVV.

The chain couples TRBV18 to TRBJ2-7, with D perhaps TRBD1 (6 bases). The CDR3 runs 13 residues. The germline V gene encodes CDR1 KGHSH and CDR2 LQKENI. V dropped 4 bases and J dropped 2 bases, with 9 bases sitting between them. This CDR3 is CASSRGQPYEQYF. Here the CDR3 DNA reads TGTGCCAGCTCACGAGGACAGCCCTACGAGCAGTACTTC. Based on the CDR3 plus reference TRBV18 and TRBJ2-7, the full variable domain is NAGVMQNPRHLVRRRGQEARLRCSPMKGHSHVYWYRQLPEEGLKFMVYLQKENIIDESGMPKERFSAEFPKEGPSILRIQQVVRGDSAAYFCASSRGQPYEQYFGPGTRLTVT.

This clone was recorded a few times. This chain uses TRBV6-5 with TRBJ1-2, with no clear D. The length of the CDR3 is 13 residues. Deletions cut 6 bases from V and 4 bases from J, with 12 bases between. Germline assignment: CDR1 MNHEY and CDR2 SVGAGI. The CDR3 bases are TGTGCCAGCAGCCTGACATCCTTCTATGGCTACACCTTC. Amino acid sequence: CASSLTSFYGYTF.

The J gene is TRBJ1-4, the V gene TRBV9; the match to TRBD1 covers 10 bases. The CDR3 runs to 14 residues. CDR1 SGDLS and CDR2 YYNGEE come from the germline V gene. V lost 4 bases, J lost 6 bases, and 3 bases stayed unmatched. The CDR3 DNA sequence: TGTGCCAGCAGCCCCGGGACAGGGGATGAAAAACTGTTTTTT. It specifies CASSPGTGDEKLFF.

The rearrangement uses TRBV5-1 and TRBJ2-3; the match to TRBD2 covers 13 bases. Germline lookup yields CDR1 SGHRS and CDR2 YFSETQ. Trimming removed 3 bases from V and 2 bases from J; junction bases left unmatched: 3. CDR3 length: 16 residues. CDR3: CASSSGLAGLTDTQYF. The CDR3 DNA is TGCGCCAGCAGCTCGGGACTAGCGGGGCTCACAGATACGCAGTATTTT.